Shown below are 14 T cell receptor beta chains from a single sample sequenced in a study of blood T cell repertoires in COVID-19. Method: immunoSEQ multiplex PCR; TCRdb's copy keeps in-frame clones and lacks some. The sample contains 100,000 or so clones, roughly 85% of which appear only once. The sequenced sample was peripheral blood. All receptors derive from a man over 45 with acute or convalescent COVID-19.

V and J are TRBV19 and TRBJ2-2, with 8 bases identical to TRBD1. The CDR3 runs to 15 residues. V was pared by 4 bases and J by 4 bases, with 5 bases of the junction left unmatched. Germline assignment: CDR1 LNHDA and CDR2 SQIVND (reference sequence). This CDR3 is CASSTDRDSTGELFF. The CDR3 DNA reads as TGTGCCAGTAGTACGGACAGGGACTCCACCGGGGAGCTGTTTTTT. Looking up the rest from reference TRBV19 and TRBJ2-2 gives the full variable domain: DGGITQSPKYLFRKEGQNVTLSCEQNLNHDAMYWYRQDPGQGLRLIYYSQIVNDFQKGDIAEGYSVSREKKESFPLTVTSAQKNPTAFYLCASSTDRDSTGELFFGEGSRLTVL.

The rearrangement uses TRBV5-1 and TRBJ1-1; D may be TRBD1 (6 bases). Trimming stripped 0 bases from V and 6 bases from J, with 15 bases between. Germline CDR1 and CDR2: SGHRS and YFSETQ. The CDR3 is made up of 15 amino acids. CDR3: CASSLGAGVGAEAFF. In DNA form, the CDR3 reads TGCGCCAGCAGCTTGGGGGCAGGGGTAGGGGCTGAAGCTTTCTTT.

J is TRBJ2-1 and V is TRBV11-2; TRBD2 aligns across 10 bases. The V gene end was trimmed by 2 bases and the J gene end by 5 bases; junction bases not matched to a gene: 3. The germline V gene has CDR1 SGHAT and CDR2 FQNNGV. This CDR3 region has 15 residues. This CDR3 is CASSLFLAGDNEQFF. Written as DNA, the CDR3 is TGTGCCAGCAGCTTATTCCTAGCGGGAGACAATGAGCAGTTCTTC.

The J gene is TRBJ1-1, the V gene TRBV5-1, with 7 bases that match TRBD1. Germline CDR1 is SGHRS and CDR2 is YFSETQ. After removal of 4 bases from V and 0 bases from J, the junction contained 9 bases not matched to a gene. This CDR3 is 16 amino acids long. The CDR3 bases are TGCGCCAGCAGCACAAACAGGGGTGGAATGAACACTGAAGCTTTCTTT. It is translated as CASSTNRGGMNTEAFF. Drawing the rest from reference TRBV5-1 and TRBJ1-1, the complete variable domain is KAGVTQTPRYLIKTRGQQVTLSCSPISGHRSVSWYQQTPGQGLQFLFEYFSETQRNKGNFPGRFSGRQFSNSRSEMNVSTLELGDSALYLCASSTNRGGMNTEAFFGQGTRLTVV.

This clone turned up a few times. CDR3 protein: CASSFLFTDYNYGYTF. DNA for the CDR3: TGTGCCAGCAGCTTCTTGTTTACAGATTACAACTATGGCTACACCTTC. The J gene is TRBJ1-2, the V gene TRBV5-8; D is unresolved. This CDR3 contains 16 residues. Trimming removed 2 bases from V and 2 bases from J, with 16 bases in between. The germline V gene has CDR1 SGHTS and CDR2 YDEGEE.

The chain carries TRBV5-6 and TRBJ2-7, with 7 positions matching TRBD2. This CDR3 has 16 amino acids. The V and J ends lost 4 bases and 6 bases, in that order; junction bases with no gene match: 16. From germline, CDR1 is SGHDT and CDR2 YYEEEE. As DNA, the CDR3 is TGTGCCAGCAGCCAGACCGTGGGCGGGAGTATAGGCGAGCAGTACTTC. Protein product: CASSQTVGGSIGEQYF.

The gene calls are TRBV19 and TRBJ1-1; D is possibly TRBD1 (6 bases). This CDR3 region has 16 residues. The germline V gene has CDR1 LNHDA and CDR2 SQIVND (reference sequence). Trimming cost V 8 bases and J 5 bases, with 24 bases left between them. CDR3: CASAVQAGAEETEAFF. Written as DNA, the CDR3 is TGTGCCAGTGCAGTCCAGGCGGGGGCCGAGGAAACTGAAGCTTTCTTT.

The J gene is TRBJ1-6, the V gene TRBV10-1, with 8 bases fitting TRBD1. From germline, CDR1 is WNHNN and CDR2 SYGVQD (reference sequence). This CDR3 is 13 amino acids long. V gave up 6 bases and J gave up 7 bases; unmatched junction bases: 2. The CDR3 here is CASRDRDNSPLHF. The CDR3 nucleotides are TGCGCCAGCAGGGACAGGGACAATTCACCCCTCCACTTT.

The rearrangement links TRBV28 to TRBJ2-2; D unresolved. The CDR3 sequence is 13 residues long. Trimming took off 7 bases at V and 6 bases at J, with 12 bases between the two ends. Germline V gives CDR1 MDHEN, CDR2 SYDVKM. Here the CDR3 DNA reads TGTGCCAGCAAGCCCCGGTTGTCCGGGGAGCTGTTTTTT. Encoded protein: CASKPRLSGELFF. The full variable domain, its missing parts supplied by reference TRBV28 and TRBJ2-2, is DVKVTQSSRYLVKRTGEKVFLECVQDMDHENMFWYRQDPGLGLRLIYFSYDVKMKEKGDIPEGYSVSREKKERFSLILESASTNQTSMYLCASKPRLSGELFFGEGSRLTVL.

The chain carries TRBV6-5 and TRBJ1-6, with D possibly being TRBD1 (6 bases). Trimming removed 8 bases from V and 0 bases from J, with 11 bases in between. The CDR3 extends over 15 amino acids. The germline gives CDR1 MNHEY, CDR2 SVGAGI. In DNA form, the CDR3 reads TGTGCCAGCTGGGACACCTTCTCCTATAATTCACCCCTCCACTTT. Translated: CASWDTFSYNSPLHF.

CDR3 coding DNA: TGTGCCAGTAGTTCCTTTACACCGGGACTAGCGGCGAACACCGGGGAGCTGTTTTTT. It specifies CASSSFTPGLAANTGELFF. The rearrangement joins TRBV19 to TRBJ2-2; TRBD2 aligns across 11 bases. The J segment lost 0 bases and the V segment lost 5 bases, leaving 11 bases of the junction unmatched. The germline V gene has CDR1 LNHDA and CDR2 SQIVND (reference sequence). The CDR3 has 19 residues.

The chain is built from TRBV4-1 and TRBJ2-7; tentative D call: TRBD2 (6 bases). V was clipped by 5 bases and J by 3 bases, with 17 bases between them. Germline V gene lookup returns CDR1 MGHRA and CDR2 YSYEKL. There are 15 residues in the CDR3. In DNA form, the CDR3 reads TGCGCCAGCAGCGCAGGGACTTCCCAAGGCTACGAGCAGTACTTC. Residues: CASSAGTSQGYEQYF.

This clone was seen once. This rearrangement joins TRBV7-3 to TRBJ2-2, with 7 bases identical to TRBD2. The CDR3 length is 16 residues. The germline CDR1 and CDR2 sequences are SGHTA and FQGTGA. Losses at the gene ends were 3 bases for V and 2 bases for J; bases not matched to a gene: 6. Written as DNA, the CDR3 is TGTGCCAGCAGCTTCTTTGCGGGAGCTAACACCGGGGAGCTGTTTTTT. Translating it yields CASSFFAGANTGELFF. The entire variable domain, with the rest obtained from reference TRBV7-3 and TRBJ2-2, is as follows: GAGVSQTPSNKVTEKGKYVELRCDPISGHTALYWYRQSLGQGPEFLIYFQGTGAADDSGLPNDRFFAVRPEGSVSTLKIQRTERGDSAVYLCASSFFAGANTGELFFGEGSRLTVL.

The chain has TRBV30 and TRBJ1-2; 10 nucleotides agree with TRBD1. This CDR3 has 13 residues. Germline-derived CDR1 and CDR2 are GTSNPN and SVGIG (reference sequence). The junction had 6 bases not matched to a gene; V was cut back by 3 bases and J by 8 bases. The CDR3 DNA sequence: TGTGCCTGGAGAACGACAGGGGGCGCGGGCTACACCTTC. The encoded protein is CAWRTTGGAGYTF. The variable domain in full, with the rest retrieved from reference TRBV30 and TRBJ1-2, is SQTIHQWPATLVQPVGSPLSLECTVEGTSNPNLYWYRQAAGRGLQLLFYSVGIGQISSEVPQNLSASRPQDRQFILSSKKLLLSDSGFYLCAWRTTGGAGYTFGSGTRLTVV.